What follows describes a single TCR beta chain. Its target is not known. TCRdb keeps only in-frame clones here, not all; method: immunoSEQ multiplex PCR. Among about 45,000 clones listed, approximately 77% were seen once. With the ViraFEST assay, the study expanded antigen-specific CD4+ T cells using viral peptide pools, then sequenced them. Following culture for roughly 10 days, CD4+ T cells were isolated. The infection with SARS-CoV-2 (confirmed by PCR) occurred in this person between March and December 2020. Every well got around 2 million PBMC, which were grown with 8.5 to 10 IU/ml IL-2 and about 9.2 ug/ml peptides. The data are from a study of vaccination effects on CD4 cells after COVID-19. Overall study results and limits: Early timepoints after infection were absent, and convalescent patients were few in the study. Long after vaccination, the clones induced by infection and by vaccine shrank markedly in size.

The length of the CDR3 is 17 residues. The germline gives CDR1 SEHNR, CDR2 FQNEAQ (reference sequence). Trimming took 5 bases from V and 4 from J; bases not matched to a gene: 13. This material consisted of CD4+ T cells from PBMCs cultured with a peptide pool, taken before COVID-19 vaccination. This TCR was recovered from a human donor who had a prior SARS-CoV-2 infection. The rearrangement uses TRBV7-9 and TRBJ2-1; 8 positions match TRBD1. The DNA for the CDR3 is TGTGCCAGCAGCCCCCAGACAGGGGACCCTAATTACAATGAGCAGTTCTTC. It is translated as CASSPQTGDPNYNEQFF.